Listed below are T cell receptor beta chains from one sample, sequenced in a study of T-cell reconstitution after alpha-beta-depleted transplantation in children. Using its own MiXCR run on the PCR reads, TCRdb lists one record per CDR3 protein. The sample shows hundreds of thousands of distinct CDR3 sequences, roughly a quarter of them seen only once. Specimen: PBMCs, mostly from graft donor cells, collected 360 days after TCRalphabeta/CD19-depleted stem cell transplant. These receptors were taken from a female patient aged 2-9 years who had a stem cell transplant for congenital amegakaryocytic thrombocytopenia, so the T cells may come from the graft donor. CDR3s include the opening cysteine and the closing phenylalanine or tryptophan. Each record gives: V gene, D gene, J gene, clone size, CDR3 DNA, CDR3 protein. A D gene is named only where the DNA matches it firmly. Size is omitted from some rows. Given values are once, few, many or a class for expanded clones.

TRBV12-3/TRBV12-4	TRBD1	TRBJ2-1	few	TGTGCCAGCAGGTGGACAGGGGAGTTATCCCTTCTCTCCAATGAGCAGTTCTTC	CASRWTGELSLLSNEQFF
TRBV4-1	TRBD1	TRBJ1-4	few	TGCGCCAGCAGCTCACCGACAGGGGAGGATGAAAAACTGTTTTTT	CASSSPTGEDEKLFF
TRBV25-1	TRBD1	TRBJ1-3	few	TGTGCCAGCAGTGCTACCCTTACCGGGACAGGGAGAGCTGGAAACACCATATATTTT	CASSATLTGTGRAGNTIYF
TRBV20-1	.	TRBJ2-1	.	TGCAGTGCTAGAGACAGGATCCTGCCCTACAATGAGCAGTTCTTC	CSARDRILPYNEQFF
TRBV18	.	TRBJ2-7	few	TGTGCCAGCTCACCGGGTGGAGACACAGCCTACGAGCAGTACTTC	CASSPGGDTAYEQYF
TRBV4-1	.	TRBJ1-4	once	TGCGCCAGCAGCGCTGGACAATTGGGAGAAAAACTGTTTTTT	CASSAGQLGEKLFF
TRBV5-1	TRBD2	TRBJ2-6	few	TGCGCCAGCAGCAAGGGACTACTTCCCCCTGGGGCCAACGTCCTGACTTTC	CASSKGLLPPGANVLTF
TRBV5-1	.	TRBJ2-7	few	TGCGCCAGCAGCCCCGGGCTGGACAAGATTAGCAGTCACGAGCAGTACTTC	CASSPGLDKISSHEQYF
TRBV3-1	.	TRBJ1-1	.	TGTGCCAGCAGCCAAACAATACAGACCCGTGAAGCTTTCTTT	CASSQTIQTREAFF
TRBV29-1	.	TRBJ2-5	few	TGCAGCGTTGATCCAGGGGGGGCAGAGACCCAGTACTTC	CSVDPGGAETQYF
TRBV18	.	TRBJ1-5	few	TGTGCCAGCTCACCACAAGAAGGCGGGAATCAGCCCCAGCATTTT	CASSPQEGGNQPQHF
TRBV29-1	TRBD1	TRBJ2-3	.	TGCAGCGCCGGACAGGGGGCGGGCACAGATACGCAGTATTTT	CSAGQGAGTDTQYF
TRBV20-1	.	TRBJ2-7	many	TGCAGTGCTGGGCAGACAGGCGAGCAGTACTTC	CSAGQTGEQYF
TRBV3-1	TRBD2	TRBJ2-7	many	TGTGCCAGCAGCCAGGATTCTAGCGGGGCCTACGAGCAGTACTTC	CASSQDSSGAYEQYF
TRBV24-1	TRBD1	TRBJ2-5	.	TGTGCCACCAGTGATAAGGCCATCCCGGGACAGTTTATGGTGGATGAAGAGACCCAGTACTTC	CATSDKAIPGQFMVDEETQYF
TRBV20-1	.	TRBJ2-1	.	TGCAGTGCTAGAGATCTAGGGGGGCCCTCCTACAATGAGCAGTTCTTC	CSARDLGGPSYNEQFF
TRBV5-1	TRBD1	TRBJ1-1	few	TGCGCCAGCAGCTTGGCCAAGGTAGGGGGCGGTGGGGCGGACACTGAAGCTTTCTTT	CASSLAKVGGGGADTEAFF
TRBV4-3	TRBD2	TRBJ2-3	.	TGCGCCAGCAGCCAAGAGGCGGGACTAGCGAGCACAGATACGCAGTATTTT	CASSQEAGLASTDTQYF
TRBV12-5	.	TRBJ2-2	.	TGTGCTAGTGGTTTGGAGACCGGGGAGCTGTTTTTT	CASGLETGELFF
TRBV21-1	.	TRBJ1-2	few	TGTGCCAGCACCCCTGTGGGGGGCGAGGTTCTCTTCTATGGCTACACCTTC	CASTPVGGEVLFYGYTF
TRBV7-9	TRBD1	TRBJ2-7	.	TGTGCCAGCAGCCTTCCGGGACAGGACCCCCCCTACGAGCAGTACTTC	CASSLPGQDPPYEQYF
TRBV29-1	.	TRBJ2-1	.	TGCAGCGTTGAAGAGAGTGGGGATGAGCAGTTCTTC	CSVEESGDEQFF
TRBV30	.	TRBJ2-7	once	TGTGCCTGGAGTTCCCCCTCTCCTCCGGGCTACTACGAGCAGTACTTC	CAWSSPSPPGYYEQYF
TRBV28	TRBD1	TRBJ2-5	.	TGTGCCAGCAGTTTTCTATTGACAGGGGGCGAGACCCAGTACTTC	CASSFLLTGGETQYF
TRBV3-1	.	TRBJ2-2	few	TGTGCCAGCAGCCAAGAGCCTCCACGGGGGGAGCTGTTTTTT	CASSQEPPRGELFF
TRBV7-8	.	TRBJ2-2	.	TGTGCCAGCAGCAGAGGGGCTACACGTCGTTTTGGGGAGCTGTTTTTT	CASSRGATRRFGELFF
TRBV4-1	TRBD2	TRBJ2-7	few	TGCGCCAGCAGCCCAATGGGGGGGCGGGGGGTCGCCTACGAGCAGTACTTC	CASSPMGGRGVAYEQYF
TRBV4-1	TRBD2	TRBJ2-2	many	TGCGCCAGCAGCCGGTCCGGACTAGCGGGGACCGGGGAGCTGTTTTTT	CASSRSGLAGTGELFF
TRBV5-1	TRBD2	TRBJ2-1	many	TGCGCCAGCAGCTTGGCTAGCGGGAGCTCCTACAATGAGCAGTTCTTC	CASSLASGSSYNEQFF
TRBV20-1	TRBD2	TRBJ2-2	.	TGCAGTGCTAGAGAGAGGGAGGGGACTAAGGACGGGGAGCTGTTTTTT	CSAREREGTKDGELFF
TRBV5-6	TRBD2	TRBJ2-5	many	TGTGCCAGCAGCTCACGACTAGCGGTACAAGAGACCCAGTACTTC	CASSSRLAVQETQYF
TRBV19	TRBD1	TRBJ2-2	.	TGTGCCAGTAGGCCGGGACAGGGGCTCTACACCGGGGAGCTGTTTTTT	CASRPGQGLYTGELFF
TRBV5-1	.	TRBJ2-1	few	TGCGCCAGCAGCTTGGCTGGCGGGGCTAACTACAATGAGCAGTTCTTC	CASSLAGGANYNEQFF
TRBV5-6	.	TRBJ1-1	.	TGTGCCAGCAGCTTGGGACGGACAGCCAACACTGAAGCTTTCTTT	CASSLGRTANTEAFF
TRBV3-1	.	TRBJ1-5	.	TGTGCCAGCAGCCAAGTACCTTTAAGGGATAGCAATCAGCCCCAGCATTTT	CASSQVPLRDSNQPQHF
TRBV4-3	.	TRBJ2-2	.	TGCGCCAGCAGCCAAGATCCCCTTAACACCGGGGAGCTGTTTTTT	CASSQDPLNTGELFF
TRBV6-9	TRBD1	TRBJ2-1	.	TGTGCCAGCAGTTATTTTGACAGGGGGCAGGGCAATGAGCAGTTCTTC	CASSYFDRGQGNEQFF
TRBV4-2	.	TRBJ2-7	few	TGTGCCAGCAGCCAATCCGACGGGAGACCCTACGAGCAGTACTTC	CASSQSDGRPYEQYF
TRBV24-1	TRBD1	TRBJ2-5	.	TGTGCCACCAGTGATCCCCGACAGGGGGCCACGGAGACCCAGTACTTC	CATSDPRQGATETQYF
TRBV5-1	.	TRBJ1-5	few	TGCGCCAGCAGCTTGGGGCATCCAGATCAGCCCCAGCATTTT	CASSLGHPDQPQHF
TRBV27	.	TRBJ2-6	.	TGTGCCAGCAGTTTATTCGCCTCTGGGGCCAACGTCCTGACTTTC	CASSLFASGANVLTF
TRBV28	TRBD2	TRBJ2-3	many	TGTGCCAGCAGCCCTGGACTAGCGGGACGTGATACGCAGTATTTT	CASSPGLAGRDTQYF
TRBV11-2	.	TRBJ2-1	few	TGTGCCAGCAGCTTAGAGGGTAGTGCTAGTGAGCAGTTCTTC	CASSLEGSASEQFF
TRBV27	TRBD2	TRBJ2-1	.	TGTGCCAGCACCGCCGGAGGGTGGACTAGGATAAATGAGCAGTTCTTC	CASTAGGWTRINEQFF
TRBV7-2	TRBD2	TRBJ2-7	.	TGTGCCAGCAGCTTAAACCCTAGCGGCTACGAGCAGTACTTC	CASSLNPSGYEQYF
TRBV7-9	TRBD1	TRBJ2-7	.	TGTGCCAGCAGCCCCGGACAGGGAGGTTCGTACGAGCAGTACTTC	CASSPGQGGSYEQYF
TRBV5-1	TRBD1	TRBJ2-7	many	TGCGCCAGCAGCTTGAGAGGGCCCGGGACAGATCTACGCGAGCAGTACTTC	CASSLRGPGTDLREQYF
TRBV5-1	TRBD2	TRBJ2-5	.	TGCGCCAGCATCTTGGCGGGGACTAGCGGGAGTATCGGAGAGACCCAGTACTTC	CASILAGTSGSIGETQYF
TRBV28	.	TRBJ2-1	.	TGTGCCAGCAGTCCGGACGGTTCCACTGAGCAGTTCTTC	CASSPDGSTEQFF
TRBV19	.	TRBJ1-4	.	TGTGCCAGCCACCTAGGCTCGAGAGGAGGAAAACTGTTTTTT	CASHLGSRGGKLFF
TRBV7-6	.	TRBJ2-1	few	TGTGCCAGCAGCTTAGTCGACCAGAGCTCCTACAATGAGCAGTTCTTC	CASSLVDQSSYNEQFF
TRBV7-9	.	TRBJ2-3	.	TGTGCCACCCATCCCGCGCGGAGTCCATTCACAGATACGCAGTATTTT	CATHPARSPFTDTQYF
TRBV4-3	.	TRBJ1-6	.	TGCGCCAGCAGCCAAGGGTGGCTGGGGAATTCACCCCTCCACTTT	CASSQGWLGNSPLHF
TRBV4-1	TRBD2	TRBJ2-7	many	TGCGCCAGCAGCCAACATGGGGGGGACTCCTACGAGCAGTACTTC	CASSQHGGDSYEQYF
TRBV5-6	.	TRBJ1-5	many	TGTGCCAGCAGCGCCGGGGGCGATCAGCCCCAGCATTTT	CASSAGGDQPQHF
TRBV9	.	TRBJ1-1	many	TGTGCCAGCAGCGTAGTCGCAGGGAACACTGAAGCTTTCTTT	CASSVVAGNTEAFF
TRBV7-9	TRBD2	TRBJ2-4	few	TGTGCCAGCAGCCAGGGACTAGCGAAAAACATTCAGTACTTC	CASSQGLAKNIQYF
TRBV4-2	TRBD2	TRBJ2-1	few	TGTGCCAGCAGCCACCTAGCGGGGTACAATGAGCAGTTCTTC	CASSHLAGYNEQFF